The entry that follows covers one T cell receptor (beta chain) sequence. The sample belongs to a study of blood T cell repertoires in COVID-19. In the authors' methods: Amplification with reference gene primers provided the estimates of nucleated cell counts. Only in-frame clones appear in the TCRdb table, and some are missing; sequencing was by immunoSEQ multiplex PCR. The DNA gave D and trimming, while V, J and clone size come from that table. In the table there are a few hundred thousand clones, about 91% of which are singletons. V gave up 7 bases and J gave up 6 bases; unmatched junction bases: 12. The germline V gene encodes CDR1 SGHVS and CDR2 FQNEAQ. The CDR3 is made up of 17 amino acids.

The specimen was peripheral blood. The chain uses TRBV7-8 and TRBJ2-3; TRBD2 matches 14 bases. This clonotype was obtained from a woman aged 30 to 39 who had recovered from COVID-19. Here the CDR3 reads CASTPLGTSGGGDTQYF. The CDR3 DNA follows: TGTGCCAGCACCCCGCTTGGGACTAGCGGGGGAGGCGATACGCAGTATTTT.